This TCR beta chain was recovered during a study of shared clonotypes between healthy human individuals. Clones were sequenced by immunoSEQ multiplex PCR, and TCRdb holds only the in-frame ones, with some missing. The sample shows approximately 2.4 million clones, about 94% of them seen only once. The CDR3 is 16 residues long. J gave up 6 bases and V 0 bases, and 4 bases lay outside the gene matches. Germline assignment: CDR1 MNHEY and CDR2 SVGAGI. The origin of this receptor is a man between 18 and 29 years old in good health. The chain links TRBV6-5 to TRBJ1-4; 10 bases agree with TRBD1. What was sequenced was naive CD4+ T cells sorted from blood. Subset described: CD45RA+ positively selected. CDR3 loop: CASSYSSGTGDEKLFF. CDR3 in DNA: TGTGCCAGCAGTTACTCCTCCGGGACAGGGGATGAAAAACTGTTTTTT.